This T cell receptor (beta chain) was obtained from a study of identical twins. TCRdb re-analysed the 5' RACE reads in MiXCR, keeping a single row per CDR3 protein. This table has around 1.7 million distinct CDR3 sequences, 32% appearing once. This CDR3 comprises 14 residues. Germline V gives CDR1 SGHRS, CDR2 YFSETQ. With 0 bases removed from V and 2 bases from J, the gap between germline ends came to 7 bases. Worth noting for this clonotype: One base away lies a much larger clone, so this may be a sequencing read error.

Donors uniformly comprised healthy Caucasians. The receptor was isolated from a newborn girl in good health. The chain carries TRBV5-1 and TRBJ2-3; D assignment may be TRBD1 or TRBD2 (5 bases each). Sequenced: cord blood. The CDR3 sequence: CASSLGDLTDTQYF. The CDR3 bases are TGCGCCAGCAGCTTGGGGGACCTCACAGATACGCAGTATTTT.